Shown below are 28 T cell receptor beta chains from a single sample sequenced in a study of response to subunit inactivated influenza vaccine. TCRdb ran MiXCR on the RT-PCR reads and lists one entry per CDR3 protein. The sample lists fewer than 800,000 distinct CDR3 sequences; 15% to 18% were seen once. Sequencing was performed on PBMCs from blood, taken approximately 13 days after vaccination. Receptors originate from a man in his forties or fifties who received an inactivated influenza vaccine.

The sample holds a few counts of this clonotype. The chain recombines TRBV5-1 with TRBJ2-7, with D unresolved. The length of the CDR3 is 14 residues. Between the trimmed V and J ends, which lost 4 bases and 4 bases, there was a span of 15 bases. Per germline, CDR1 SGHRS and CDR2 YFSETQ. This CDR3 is CASSTGGPTYEQYF. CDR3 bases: TGCGCCAGCAGCACCGGTGGCCCGACGTACGAGCAGTACTTC.

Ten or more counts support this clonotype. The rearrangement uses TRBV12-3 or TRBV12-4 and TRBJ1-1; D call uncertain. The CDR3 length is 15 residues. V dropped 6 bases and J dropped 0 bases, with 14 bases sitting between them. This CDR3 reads CASSDGKQMNTEAFF. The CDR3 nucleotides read TGTGCCAGCAGCGACGGGAAACAGATGAACACTGAAGCTTTCTTT.

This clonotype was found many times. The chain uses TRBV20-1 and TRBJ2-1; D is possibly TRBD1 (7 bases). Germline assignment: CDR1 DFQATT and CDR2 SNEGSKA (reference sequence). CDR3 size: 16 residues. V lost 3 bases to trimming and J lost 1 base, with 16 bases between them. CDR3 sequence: CSASGRGAGSYNEQFF. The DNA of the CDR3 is TGCAGTGCTAGTGGCAGGGGGGCCGGTTCCTACAATGAGCAGTTCTTC.

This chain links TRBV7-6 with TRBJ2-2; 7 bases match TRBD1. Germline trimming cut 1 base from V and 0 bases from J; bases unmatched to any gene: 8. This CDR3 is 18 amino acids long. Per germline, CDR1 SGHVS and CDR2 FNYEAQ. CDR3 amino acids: CASSLGGPGTANTGELFF. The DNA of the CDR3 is TGTGCCAGCAGCTTAGGGGGCCCCGGGACAGCGAACACCGGGGAGCTGTTTTTT.

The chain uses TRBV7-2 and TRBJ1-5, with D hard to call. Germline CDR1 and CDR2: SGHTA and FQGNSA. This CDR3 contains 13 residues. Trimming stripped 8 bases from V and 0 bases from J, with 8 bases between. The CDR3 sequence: CASRAYSNQPQHF. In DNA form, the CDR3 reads TGTGCCAGCCGGGCGTATAGCAATCAGCCCCAGCATTTT.

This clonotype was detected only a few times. CDR3 nucleotides: TGTGCCAGCAGCCGGTTCGGGGGTACAGATACGCAGTATTTT. It yields the protein CASSRFGGTDTQYF. This chain joins TRBV3-1 and TRBJ2-3; tentative D call: TRBD2 (6 bases). The germline V and J ends were trimmed by 4 bases and 3 bases, with 11 bases remaining between them. Looked up from germline, CDR1 is LGHDT and CDR2 is YNNKEL (reference sequence). The CDR3 has 14 residues.

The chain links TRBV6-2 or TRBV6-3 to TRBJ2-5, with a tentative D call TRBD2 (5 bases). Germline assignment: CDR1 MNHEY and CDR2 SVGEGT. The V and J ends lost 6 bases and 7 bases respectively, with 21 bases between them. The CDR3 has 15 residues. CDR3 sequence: CASSRRGGFSVTQYF. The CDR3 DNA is TGTGCCAGCAGCCGCCGAGGAGGATTTTCGGTGACCCAGTACTTC.

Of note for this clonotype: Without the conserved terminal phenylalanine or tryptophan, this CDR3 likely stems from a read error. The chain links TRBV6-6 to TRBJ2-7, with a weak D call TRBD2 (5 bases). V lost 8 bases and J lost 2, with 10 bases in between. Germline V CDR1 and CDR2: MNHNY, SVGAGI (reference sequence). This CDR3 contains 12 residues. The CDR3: CASRETTYEQYI. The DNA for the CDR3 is TGTGCCAGCCGGGAAACTACCTACGAGCAGTACATC.

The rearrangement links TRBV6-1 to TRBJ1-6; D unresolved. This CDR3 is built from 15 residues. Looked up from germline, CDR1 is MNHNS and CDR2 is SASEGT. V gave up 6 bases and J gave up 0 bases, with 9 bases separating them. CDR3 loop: CASRAESSYNSPLHF. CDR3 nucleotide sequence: TGTGCCAGCAGGGCAGAAAGCTCCTATAATTCACCCCTCCACTTT.

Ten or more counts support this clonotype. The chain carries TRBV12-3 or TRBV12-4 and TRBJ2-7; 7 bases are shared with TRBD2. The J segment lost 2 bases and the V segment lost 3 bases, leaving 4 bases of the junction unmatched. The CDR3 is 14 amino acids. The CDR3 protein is CASSFGGEAYEQYF. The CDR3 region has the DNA TGTGCCAGCAGTTTTGGGGGGGAAGCCTACGAGCAGTACTTC.

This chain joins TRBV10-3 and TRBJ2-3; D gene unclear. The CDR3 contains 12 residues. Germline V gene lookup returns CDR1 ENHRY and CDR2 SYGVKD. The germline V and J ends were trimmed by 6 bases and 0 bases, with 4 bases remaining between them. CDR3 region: CAIRDSTDTQYF. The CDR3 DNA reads TGTGCCATCAGGGATAGCACAGATACGCAGTATTTT.

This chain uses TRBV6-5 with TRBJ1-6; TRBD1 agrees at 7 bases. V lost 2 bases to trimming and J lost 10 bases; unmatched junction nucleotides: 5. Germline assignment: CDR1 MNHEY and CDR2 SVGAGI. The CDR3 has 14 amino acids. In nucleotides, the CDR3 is TGTGCCAGCAGTTACATGACAGGGAGGTCACCCCTCCACTTT. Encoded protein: CASSYMTGRSPLHF.

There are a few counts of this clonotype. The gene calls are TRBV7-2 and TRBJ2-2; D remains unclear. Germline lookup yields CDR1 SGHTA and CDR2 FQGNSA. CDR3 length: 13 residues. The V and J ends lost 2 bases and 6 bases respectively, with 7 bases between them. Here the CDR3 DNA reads TGTGCCAGCAGCTTATTTATCCCCGGGGAGCTGTTTTTT. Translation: CASSLFIPGELFF.

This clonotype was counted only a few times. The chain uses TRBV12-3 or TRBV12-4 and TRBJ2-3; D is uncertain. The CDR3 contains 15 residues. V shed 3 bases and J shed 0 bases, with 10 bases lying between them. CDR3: CASSFRAVSTDTQYF. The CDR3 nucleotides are TGTGCCAGCAGTTTCCGTGCCGTTAGCACAGATACGCAGTATTTT.

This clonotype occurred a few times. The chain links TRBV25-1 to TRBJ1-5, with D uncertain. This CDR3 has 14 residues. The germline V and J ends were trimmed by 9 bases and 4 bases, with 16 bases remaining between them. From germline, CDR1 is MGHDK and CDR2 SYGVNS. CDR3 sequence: CASTYRVFNQPQHF. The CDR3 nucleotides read TGTGCCAGTACCTATAGGGTTTTTAATCAGCCCCAGCATTTT. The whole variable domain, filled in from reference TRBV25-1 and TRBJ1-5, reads EADIYQTPRYLVIGTGKKITLECSQTMGHDKMYWYQQDPGMELHLIHYSYGVNSTEKGDLSSESTVSRIRTEHFPLTLESARPSHTSQYLCASTYRVFNQPQHFGDGTRLSIL.

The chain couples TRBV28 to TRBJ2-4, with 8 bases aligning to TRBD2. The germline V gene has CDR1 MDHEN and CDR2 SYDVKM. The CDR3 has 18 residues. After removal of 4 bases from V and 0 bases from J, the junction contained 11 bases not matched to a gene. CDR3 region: CASSSGGSGALAKNIQYF. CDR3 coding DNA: TGTGCCAGCAGTTCGGGGGGTAGCGGGGCCTTAGCCAAAAACATTCAGTACTTC.

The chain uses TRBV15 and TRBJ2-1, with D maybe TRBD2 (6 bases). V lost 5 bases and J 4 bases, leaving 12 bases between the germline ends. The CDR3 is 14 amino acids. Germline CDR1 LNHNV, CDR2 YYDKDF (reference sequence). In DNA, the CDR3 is TGTGCCACCAGCTTGCGGGAACGATACAATGAGCAGTTCTTC. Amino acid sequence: CATSLRERYNEQFF.

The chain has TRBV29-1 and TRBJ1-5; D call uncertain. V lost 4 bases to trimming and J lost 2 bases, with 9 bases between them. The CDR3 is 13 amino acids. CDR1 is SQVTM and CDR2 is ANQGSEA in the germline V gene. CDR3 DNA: TGCAGCGTTGGGAACAACCGCAATCAGCCCCAGCATTTT. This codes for CSVGNNRNQPQHF.

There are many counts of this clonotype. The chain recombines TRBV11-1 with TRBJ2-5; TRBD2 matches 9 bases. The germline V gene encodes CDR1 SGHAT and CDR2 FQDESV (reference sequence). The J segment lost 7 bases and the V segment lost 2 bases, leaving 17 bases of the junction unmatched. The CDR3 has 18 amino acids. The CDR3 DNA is TGTGCCAGCAGCTTAAGGGAAGTAGCGGGAGATACAGATGTGACCCAGTACTTC. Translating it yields CASSLREVAGDTDVTQYF.

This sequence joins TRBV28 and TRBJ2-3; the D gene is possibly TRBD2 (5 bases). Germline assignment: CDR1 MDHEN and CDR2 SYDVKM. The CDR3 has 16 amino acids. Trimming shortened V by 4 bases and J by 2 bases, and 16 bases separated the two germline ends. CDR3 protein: CASSSGVSPLTDTQYF. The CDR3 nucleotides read TGTGCCAGCAGTTCCGGGGTTTCTCCGCTCACAGATACGCAGTATTTT.

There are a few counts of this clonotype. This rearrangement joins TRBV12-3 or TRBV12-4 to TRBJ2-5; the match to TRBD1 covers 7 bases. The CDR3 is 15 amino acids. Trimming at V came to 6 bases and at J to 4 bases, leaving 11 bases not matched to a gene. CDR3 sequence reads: CASSIDRVMGETQYF. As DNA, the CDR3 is TGTGCCAGCAGCATAGACAGGGTGATGGGAGAGACCCAGTACTTC.

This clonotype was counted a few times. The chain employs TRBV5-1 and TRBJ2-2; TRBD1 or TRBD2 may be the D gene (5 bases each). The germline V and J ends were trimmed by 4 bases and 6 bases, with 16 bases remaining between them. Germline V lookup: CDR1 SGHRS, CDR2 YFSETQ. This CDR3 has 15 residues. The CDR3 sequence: CASSIRDPVSGELFF. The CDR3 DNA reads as TGCGCCAGCAGCATCCGGGACCCAGTCTCCGGGGAGCTGTTTTTT.

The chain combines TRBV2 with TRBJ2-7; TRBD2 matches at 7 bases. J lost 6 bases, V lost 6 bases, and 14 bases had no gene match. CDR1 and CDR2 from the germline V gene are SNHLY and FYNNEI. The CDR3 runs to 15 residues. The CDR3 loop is CASRAGGRGVAEQYF. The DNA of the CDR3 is TGTGCCAGCAGGGCCGGCGGGAGAGGGGTGGCCGAGCAGTACTTC.

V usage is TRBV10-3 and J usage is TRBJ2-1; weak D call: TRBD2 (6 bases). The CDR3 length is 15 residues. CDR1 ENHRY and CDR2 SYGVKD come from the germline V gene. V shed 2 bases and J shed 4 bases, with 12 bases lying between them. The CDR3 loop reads CAISEGGGTYNEQFF. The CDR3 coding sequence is TGTGCCATCAGTGAGGGAGGCGGGACGTACAATGAGCAGTTCTTC.

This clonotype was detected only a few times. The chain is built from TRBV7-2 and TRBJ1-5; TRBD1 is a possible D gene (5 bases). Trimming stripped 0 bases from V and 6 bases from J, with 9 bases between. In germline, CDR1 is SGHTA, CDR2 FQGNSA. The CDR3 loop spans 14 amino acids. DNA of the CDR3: TGTGCCAGCAGCTTAGCGGTGGGGACTCAGCCCCAGCATTTT. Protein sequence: CASSLAVGTQPQHF.

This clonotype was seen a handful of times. The CDR3 loop is CASSLSTEETQYF. The CDR3 DNA reads TGTGCCAGCAGCCTATCTACTGAAGAGACCCAGTACTTC. V and J are TRBV7-2 and TRBJ2-5; D gene uncertain. CDR3 length: 13 residues. Trimming removed 5 bases from V and 3 bases from J, with 10 bases in between. Germline CDR1 reads SGHTA; CDR2 reads FQGNSA. The full variable domain, completed using reference TRBV7-2 and TRBJ2-5, is GAGVSQSPSNKVTEKGKDVELRCDPISGHTALYWYRQSLGQGLEFLIYFQGNSAPDKSGLPSDRFSAERTGGSVSTLTIQRTQQEDSAVYLCASSLSTEETQYFGPGTRLLVL.

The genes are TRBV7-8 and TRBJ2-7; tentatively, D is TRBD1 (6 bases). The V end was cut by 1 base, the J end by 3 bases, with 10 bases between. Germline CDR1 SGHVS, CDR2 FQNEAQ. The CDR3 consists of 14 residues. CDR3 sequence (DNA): TGTGCCAGCAGCTTAGGACAGGACCGCTACGAGCAGTACTTC. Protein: CASSLGQDRYEQYF.

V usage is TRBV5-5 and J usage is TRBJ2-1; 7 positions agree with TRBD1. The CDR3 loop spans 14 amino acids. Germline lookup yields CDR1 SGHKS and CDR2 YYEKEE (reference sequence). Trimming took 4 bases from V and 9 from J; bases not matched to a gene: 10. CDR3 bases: TGTGCCAGCAGCCAAAGACAGGGCCCGGGTGAGCAGTTCTTC. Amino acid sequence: CASSQRQGPGEQFF.